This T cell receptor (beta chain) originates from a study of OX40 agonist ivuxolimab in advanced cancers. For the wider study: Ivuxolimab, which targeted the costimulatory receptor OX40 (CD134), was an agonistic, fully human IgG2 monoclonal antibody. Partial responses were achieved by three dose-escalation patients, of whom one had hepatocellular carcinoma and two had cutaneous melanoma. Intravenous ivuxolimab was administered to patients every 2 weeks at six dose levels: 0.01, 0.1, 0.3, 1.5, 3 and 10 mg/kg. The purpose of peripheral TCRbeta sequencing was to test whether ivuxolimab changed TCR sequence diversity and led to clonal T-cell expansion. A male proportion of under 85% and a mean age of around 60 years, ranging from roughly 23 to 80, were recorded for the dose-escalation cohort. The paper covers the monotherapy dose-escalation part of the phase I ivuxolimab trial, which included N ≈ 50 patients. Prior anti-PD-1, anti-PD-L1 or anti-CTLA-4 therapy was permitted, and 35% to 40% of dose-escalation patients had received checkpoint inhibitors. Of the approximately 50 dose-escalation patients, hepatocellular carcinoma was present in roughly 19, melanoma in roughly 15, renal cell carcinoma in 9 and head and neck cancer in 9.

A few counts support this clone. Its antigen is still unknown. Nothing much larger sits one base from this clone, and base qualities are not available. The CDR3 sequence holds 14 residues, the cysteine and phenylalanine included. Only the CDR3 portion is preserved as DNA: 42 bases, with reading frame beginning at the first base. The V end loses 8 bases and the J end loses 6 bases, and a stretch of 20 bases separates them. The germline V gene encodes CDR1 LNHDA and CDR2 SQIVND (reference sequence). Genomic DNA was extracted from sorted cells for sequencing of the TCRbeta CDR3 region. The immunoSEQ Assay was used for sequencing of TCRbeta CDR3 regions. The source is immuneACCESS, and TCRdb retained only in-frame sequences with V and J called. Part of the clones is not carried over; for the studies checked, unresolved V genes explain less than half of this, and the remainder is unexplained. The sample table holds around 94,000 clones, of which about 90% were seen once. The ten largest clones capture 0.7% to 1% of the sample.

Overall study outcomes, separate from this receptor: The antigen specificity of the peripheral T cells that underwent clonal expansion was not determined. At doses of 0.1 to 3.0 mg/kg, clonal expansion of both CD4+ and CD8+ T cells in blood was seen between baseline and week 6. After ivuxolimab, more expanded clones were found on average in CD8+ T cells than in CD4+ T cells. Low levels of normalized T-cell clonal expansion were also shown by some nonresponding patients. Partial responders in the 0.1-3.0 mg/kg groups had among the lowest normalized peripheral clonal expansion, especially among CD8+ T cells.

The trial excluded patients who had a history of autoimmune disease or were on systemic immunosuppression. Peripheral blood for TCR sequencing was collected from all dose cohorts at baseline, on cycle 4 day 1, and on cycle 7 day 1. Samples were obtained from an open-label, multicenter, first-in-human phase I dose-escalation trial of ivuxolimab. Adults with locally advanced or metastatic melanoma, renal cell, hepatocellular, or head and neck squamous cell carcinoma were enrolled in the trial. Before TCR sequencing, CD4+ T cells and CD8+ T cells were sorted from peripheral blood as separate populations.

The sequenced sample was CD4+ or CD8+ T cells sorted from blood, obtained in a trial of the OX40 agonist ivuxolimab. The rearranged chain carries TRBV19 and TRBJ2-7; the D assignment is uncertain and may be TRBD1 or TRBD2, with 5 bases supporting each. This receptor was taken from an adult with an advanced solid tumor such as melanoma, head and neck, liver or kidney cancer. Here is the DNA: TGTGCCAGTGCCCGGGACCCACAGTCGGGCGAGCAGTACTTC. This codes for CASARDPQSGEQYF.